This is a list of T cell receptor beta chains from one sample in a study of lymphopenia after photon versus proton radiotherapy. Only in-frame clones appear in the TCRdb table, and some are missing; sequencing was by immunoSEQ multiplex PCR. The data show 35,000 to 40,000 clones, about 85% seen once. The source material was peripheral blood, sampled from a patient treated with photon-based radiotherapy. Receptor source: a middle-aged man with gastric cancer. CDR3s leave out the opening cysteine and the closing phenylalanine or tryptophan. The D gene is left open where the match is weak. Part of the rows lack a size; the others show once, few, many or a class for expanded clones.

cdr3_aa	d_call	v_call	j_call	clone_size	cdr3_length
ASSIRDRPEAF	TRBD1	TRBV19	TRBJ1-1	NA	11
SVVRPGDYGYT	NA	TRBV29-1	TRBJ1-2	NA	11
AVGSWATNEKLF	NA	TRBV6-5	TRBJ1-4	NA	12
ASSSGGLAGVETQY	TRBD2	TRBV5-4	TRBJ2-5	NA	14
ASSEGQGVYEKLF	TRBD1	TRBV2	TRBJ1-4	NA	13
ASSLDRDTDTQY	NA	TRBV7-9	TRBJ2-3	NA	12
ASSLYTGELF	NA	TRBV10-1	TRBJ2-2	NA	10
ASSQGMNTQY	NA	TRBV6-5	TRBJ2-3	once	10
ASSYAFTGARSTDTQY	NA	TRBV7-2	TRBJ2-3	NA	16
ASSTKRRAEGYEQY	NA	TRBV5-4	TRBJ2-7	NA	14
ASSLARLSYNEQF	NA	TRBV11-1	TRBJ2-1	NA	13
SVEPGRTEAF	NA	TRBV29-1	TRBJ1-1	NA	10
ASSIPGVLYEQY	NA	TRBV19	TRBJ2-7	NA	12
ASSITSGRAGEQF	TRBD2	TRBV19	TRBJ2-1	NA	13
ASSLDSGRGNEQF	TRBD2	TRBV5-1	TRBJ2-1	once	13
ASREGQGVYQPQH	TRBD1	TRBV2	TRBJ1-5	once	13
ASSPGRTGMKYGYT	TRBD1	TRBV18	TRBJ1-2	NA	14
ASSSPDSGRKETQY	NA	TRBV23-1	TRBJ2-5	NA	14
AIMRDNEQF	NA	TRBV10-3	TRBJ2-1	NA	9
ASSFGQGAKLYTEAF	TRBD1	TRBV27	TRBJ1-1	NA	15
ASKYGQGGYEQY	TRBD1	TRBV27	TRBJ2-7	once	12
ASTTRDRGLETQY	TRBD1	TRBV19	TRBJ2-5	NA	13
ASSPLSGSNYEQY	TRBD2	TRBV18	TRBJ2-7	NA	13
AISAGTGDKLF	TRBD1	TRBV10-3	TRBJ1-4	NA	11